A single sample gave rise to the 28 T cell receptor beta chains below, sequenced in a study of T cell changes during pregnancy in multiple sclerosis. The data were produced by immunoSEQ multiplex PCR, yet TCRdb's version contains in-frame clones alone and is incomplete. Here the sample spans approximately 70,000 clones, 92% being singletons. This specimen was peripheral blood, taken after pregnancy. These receptors all stem from a female donor with multiple sclerosis, enrolled in a pregnancy study.

In its sample, this clone was seen once. V gene TRBV27 combines with J gene TRBJ1-1; 8 positions agree with TRBD1. Germline lookup yields CDR1 MNHEY and CDR2 SMNVEV (reference sequence). The CDR3 sequence is 13 residues long. Losses at the gene ends were 5 bases for V and 4 bases for J; bases not matched to a gene: 3. The CDR3 nucleotides read TGTGCCAGCAGTCGACAGGGGACCACTGAAGCTTTCTTT. Translated: CASSRQGTTEAFF.

V gene TRBV5-8 combines with J gene TRBJ2-5; 7 bases fit TRBD2. The germline CDR1 and CDR2 sequences are SGHTS and YDEGEE. There are 17 residues in the CDR3. J gave up 2 bases and V 0 bases, and 10 bases lay outside the gene matches. The chain's CDR3 is CASSLGGSSGEQETQYF. The CDR3 DNA reads as TGTGCCAGCAGCTTGGGGGGGTCTAGCGGCGAACAAGAGACCCAGTACTTC.

This chain connects TRBV21-1 to TRBJ2-7; the listed D gene, TRBD2, was not tested against the DNA. TRBV21-1 is shown as a pseudogene. The CDR3 loop spans 15 amino acids. CDR3 in amino acids: CASGLKARRTYEQYF. The CDR3 nucleotides read TGTGCCAGCGGGTTAAAAGCGAGAAGAACCTACGAGCAGTACTTC.

The chain carries TRBV6-5 and TRBJ2-7, with TRBD1 matching over 7 bases. After removal of 4 bases from V and 3 bases from J, the junction contained 9 bases not matched to a gene. There are 15 residues in the CDR3. Germline assignment: CDR1 MNHEY and CDR2 SVGAGI. The CDR3 DNA reads TGTGCCAGCAGTTCCCATCGGAACAGGGGCTACGAGCAGTACTTC. It yields the protein CASSSHRNRGYEQYF.

The gene calls are TRBV10-3 and TRBJ2-7; D not resolved. In germline, CDR1 is ENHRY, CDR2 SYGVKD. Trimming removed 6 bases at V and 3 bases at J, with 15 bases between. The CDR3 extends over 14 amino acids. Written as DNA, the CDR3 is TGTGCCATCAGGCCCTCCGCGAGACTCTACGAGCAGTACTTC. Translating gives CAIRPSARLYEQYF.

The CDR3 loop is CASSLRTGGGAQETQYF. CDR3 bases: TGTGCCAGCAGCTTACGGACGGGAGGAGGAGCGCAAGAGACCCAGTACTTC. The rearrangement joins TRBV7-9 to TRBJ2-5, with TRBD2 matching over 7 bases. The germline V gene encodes CDR1 SEHNR and CDR2 FQNEAQ (reference sequence). This CDR3 has 17 amino acids. V lost 2 bases and J lost 2; bases outside the gene matches: 11. Combining the CDR3 with reference TRBV7-9 and TRBJ2-5 gives the whole variable domain DTGVSQNPRHKITKRGQNVTFRCDPISEHNRLYWYRQTLGQGPEFLTYFQNEAQLEKSRLLSDRFSAERPKGSFSTLEIQRTEQGDSAMYLCASSLRTGGGAQETQYFGPGTRLLVL.

This chain uses TRBV5-1 with TRBJ1-1, with D perhaps matching TRBD1 (6 bases). Germline CDR1 SGHRS, CDR2 YFSETQ. Trimming took 4 bases from V and 0 from J, leaving 13 bases between them. The CDR3 is 15 amino acids. CDR3 DNA: TGCGCCAGCAGCCCATTCAGGGACATGAACACTGAAGCTTTCTTT. This translates into CASSPFRDMNTEAFF.

The chain has TRBV7-9 and TRBJ2-4; 7 bases agree with TRBD1. The CDR3 sequence is 16 residues long. Germline assignment: CDR1 SEHNR and CDR2 FQNEAQ (reference sequence). The trim removed 5 bases at V and 4 bases at J, leaving 11 bases unmatched. The CDR3 coding sequence is TGTGCCAGCAGCGAGTGGGACAGCCCGGGGAAAAACATTCAGTACTTC. Translation: CASSEWDSPGKNIQYF.

The J gene is TRBJ1-3, the V gene TRBV6-5, with 10 bases lining up with TRBD1. CDR1 and CDR2 (germline): MNHEY, SVGAGI. The CDR3 contains 15 residues. With V trimmed by 9 bases and J by 3 bases, 8 bases remained unmatched. CDR3: CASFRDRGRGNTIYF. CDR3 coding DNA: TGTGCCAGTTTCCGGGACAGGGGTCGTGGAAACACCATATATTTT.

The chain has TRBV5-6 and TRBJ1-2, with D perhaps matching TRBD1 (5 bases). Germline loops: CDR1 SGHDT, CDR2 YYEEEE. This CDR3 has 13 amino acids. Trimming took off 0 bases at V and 7 bases at J, with 10 bases between the two ends. The CDR3 loop reads CASSLEGFGGYTF. For the CDR3, the DNA is TGTGCCAGCAGCTTGGAGGGGTTTGGTGGCTACACCTTC.

This sequence joins TRBV30 and TRBJ2-7; 12 bases line up with TRBD2. CDR1 and CDR2 (germline): GTSNPN, SVGIG (reference sequence). V trimming: 0 bases; J trimming: 6 bases; junction bases outside the gene matches: 0. The CDR3 loop spans 13 amino acids. CDR3 loop: CAWSVGLAGEQYF. The CDR3, as DNA: TGTGCCTGGAGTGTGGGACTAGCGGGCGAGCAGTACTTC.

The chain has TRBV2 and TRBJ2-7, with TRBD2 matching over 10 bases. Germline CDR1 and CDR2: SNHLY and FYNNEI. The V gene end was trimmed by 7 bases and the J gene end by 2 bases; junction bases not matched to a gene: 8. The CDR3 contains 15 residues. The CDR3 DNA reads as TGTGCCAGCAATCTGAGGACTAGCGGTCCCTACGAGCAGTACTTC. It translates to CASNLRTSGPYEQYF.

The V and J genes are TRBV6-5 and TRBJ2-7; 10 nucleotides line up with TRBD1. The germline V gene encodes CDR1 MNHEY and CDR2 SVGAGI. Unmatched junction bases numbered 7, after V lost 6 bases and J lost 5 bases. The CDR3 is 14 amino acids. This CDR3 reads CASSRQGAKNEQYF. In DNA form, the CDR3 reads TGTGCCAGCAGCCGACAGGGGGCAAAAAACGAGCAGTACTTC.

The chain combines TRBV5-1 with TRBJ2-2; 15 bases agree with TRBD2. With 5 bases clipped from V and 7 bases from J, the junction kept 12 bases outside the gene matches. The CDR3 is 18 amino acids. The germline V gene has CDR1 SGHRS and CDR2 YFSETQ. The CDR3 is CASSPRPPGLAGGGELFF. In DNA, the CDR3 is TGCGCCAGCAGTCCCCGGCCTCCGGGACTAGCGGGGGGCGGGGAGCTGTTTTTT.

CDR3 protein: CASSLVAGKNEKLFF. The CDR3 coding sequence is TGTGCCAGCAGCTTAGTGGCAGGCAAGAATGAAAAACTGTTTTTT. The chain uses TRBV7-2 and TRBJ1-4; no definite D call. The V end lost 1 base, the J end lost 5 bases, and 11 bases lay between the germline ends. Germline V gene lookup returns CDR1 SGHTA and CDR2 FQGNSA. This CDR3 contains 15 residues.

This chain uses TRBV7-8 with TRBJ2-5, with TRBD2 identical over 7 bases. V shed 2 bases and J 2 bases; nucleotides not matched to a gene: 8. The length of the CDR3 is 16 residues. Germline values: CDR1 SGHVS, CDR2 FQNEAQ. DNA for the CDR3: TGTGCCAGCAGCTTAACGGGGACTAAACGTCAAGAGACCCAGTACTTC. It translates to CASSLTGTKRQETQYF.

V usage is TRBV9 and J usage is TRBJ1-1, with 8 bases identical to TRBD1. This CDR3 region has 14 residues. Germline V CDR1 and CDR2: SGDLS, YYNGEE. J gave up 1 base and V 4 bases, and 3 bases lay outside the gene matches. This CDR3 reads CASSNGQGNTEAFF. The CDR3 DNA is TGTGCCAGCAGCAATGGACAGGGGAACACTGAAGCTTTCTTT.

This clone was detected only once. The V and J genes are TRBV5-1 and TRBJ1-1; TRBD1 might be the D (5 bases). Trimming took off 4 bases at V and 3 bases at J, with 13 bases between the two ends. Germline V lookup: CDR1 SGHRS, CDR2 YFSETQ. This CDR3 has 14 amino acids. CDR3 protein: CASSPTVTYTEAFF. In nucleotides, the CDR3 is TGCGCCAGCAGCCCGACAGTTACTTACACTGAAGCTTTCTTT.

This clone is a singleton in its sample. The chain uses TRBV12-5 and TRBJ2-2; tentatively, D is TRBD1 (6 bases). The CDR3 has 18 residues. Trimming removed 3 bases from V and 2 bases from J, with 19 bases in between. The germline CDR1 and CDR2 sequences are LGHNT and FRNRAP. CDR3 DNA: TGTGCTAGTGGTTTAGAACCCTCCGGGACACTAAACACCGGGGAGCTGTTTTTT. Translation gives CASGLEPSGTLNTGELFF.

The gene calls are TRBV6-5 and TRBJ1-5; no reliable D call. The CDR3 is 14 residues long. Germline V gene lookup returns CDR1 MNHEY and CDR2 SVGAGI. The V end was cut by 6 bases, the J end by 0 bases, with 9 bases between. CDR3 loop: CASSNSYSNQPQHF. CDR3 nucleotides: TGTGCCAGCAGCAACAGCTATAGCAATCAGCCCCAGCATTTT.

The genes are TRBV29-1 and TRBJ1-1, with D perhaps matching TRBD1 (6 bases). V dropped 2 bases and J dropped 0 bases, with 7 bases sitting between them. Per the germline V gene, CDR1 is SQVTM and CDR2 is ANQGSEA. The CDR3 runs to 13 residues. For the CDR3, the DNA is TGCAGCGTTGAATACAGGGTGAACACTGAAGCTTTCTTT. Residues: CSVEYRVNTEAFF.

This rearrangement joins TRBV4-1 to TRBJ2-5; the match to TRBD2 covers 8 bases. This CDR3 spans 15 amino acids. Trimming cost V 4 bases and J 5 bases; bases outside gene matches: 9. Per the germline V gene, CDR1 is MGHRA and CDR2 is YSYEKL. CDR3 nucleotides: TGCGCCAGCAGCCTCGGTTGGCGGGAGGTTGAGACCCAGTACTTC. Translating gives CASSLGWREVETQYF.

CDR3 amino acids: CAIGGQGATDTQYF. The CDR3 bases are TGTGCCATTGGGGGACAGGGGGCAACAGATACGCAGTATTTT. The chain combines TRBV10-3 with TRBJ2-3; 12 bases match TRBD1. V lost 9 bases to trimming and J lost 3 bases; unmatched junction nucleotides: 4. The CDR3 has 14 residues. Germline lookup yields CDR1 ENHRY and CDR2 SYGVKD.

For the CDR3, the DNA is TGTGCCAGTAGTGTACTGGGACAGGCCTACGAGCAGTACTTC. Encoded protein: CASSVLGQAYEQYF. The chain combines TRBV19 with TRBJ2-7; 8 bases match TRBD1. Trimming removed 5 bases from V and 2 bases from J; junction bases left unmatched: 5. Per the germline V gene, CDR1 is LNHDA and CDR2 is SQIVND (reference sequence). The CDR3 is 14 amino acids. Combining the CDR3 with reference TRBV19 and TRBJ2-7 gives the whole variable domain DGGITQSPKYLFRKEGQNVTLSCEQNLNHDAMYWYRQDPGQGLRLIYYSQIVNDFQKGDIAEGYSVSREKKESFPLTVTSAQKNPTAFYLCASSVLGQAYEQYFGPGTRLTVT.

V and J are TRBV5-6 and TRBJ1-5; 8 bases fit TRBD1. Germline CDR1 is SGHDT and CDR2 is YYEEEE. There are 18 residues in the CDR3. Trimming removed 4 bases from V and 2 bases from J; junction bases left unmatched: 14. CDR3 in amino acids: CASSGSGSPGGRNQPQHF. DNA of the CDR3: TGTGCCAGCAGCGGCTCCGGGAGCCCAGGGGGCCGCAATCAGCCCCAGCATTTT.

The CDR3 DNA sequence: TGTGCCAGCAGTGACAGGGACTTTTCACCCCTCCACTTT. It translates to CASSDRDFSPLHF. The chain employs TRBV6-6 and TRBJ1-6, with 7 positions matching TRBD1. V lost 5 bases to trimming and J lost 9 bases; unmatched junction nucleotides: 4. The CDR3 length is 13 residues. Germline assignment: CDR1 MNHNY and CDR2 SVGAGI (reference sequence).

The genes are TRBV6-5 and TRBJ2-2; D remains ambiguous. The CDR3 consists of 15 residues. Trimming shortened V by 5 bases and J by 5 bases, and 15 bases separated the two germline ends. The germline V gene encodes CDR1 MNHEY and CDR2 SVGAGI. CDR3 residues: CASSSLRVRTGELFF. CDR3 DNA sequence: TGTGCCAGCAGTAGCCTACGGGTTAGGACCGGGGAGCTGTTTTTT.

The rearrangement links TRBV11-3 to TRBJ2-1; D not certain. Germline V lookup: CDR1 SGHNT, CDR2 YENEEA. The length of the CDR3 is 13 residues. V lost 2 bases and J 4 bases, leaving 6 bases between the germline ends. Written as DNA, the CDR3 is TGTGCCAGCAGCTTATCACTTTACAATGAGCAGTTCTTC. It translates to CASSLSLYNEQFF.